One sample yielded the 5 T cell receptor beta chains listed below, sequenced in a study of T cells in Graves' hyperthyroidism and ophthalmopathy. TCR beta CDR3 regions were amplified from RNA. When the TCR CDR3 underwent first-round RT-PCR, the HTBI primer set was used. TCRdb analysed the multiplex PCR reads with MiXCR anew, one entry per CDR3 protein. The data show 390,000 or so distinct CDR3 sequences, roughly 14% seen once. Sequencing used blood. The receptors come from a young man with Graves' ophthalmopathy.

This clonotype was observed at least ten times. J is TRBJ2-1 and V is TRBV7-2; 10 positions match TRBD2. Germline values: CDR1 SGHTA, CDR2 FQGNSA. Trimming removed 6 bases from V and 4 bases from J; junction bases left unmatched: 3. This CDR3 comprises 14 residues. This CDR3 is CASRLTSGYNEQFF. In nucleotides, the CDR3 is TGTGCCAGCAGACTGACTAGCGGGTACAATGAGCAGTTCTTC.

This clonotype was counted ten times or more. J is TRBJ2-1 and V is TRBV6-2 or TRBV6-3; 8 bases align to TRBD2. The germline V gene has CDR1 MNHEY and CDR2 SVGEGT. The CDR3 totals 16 residues. V dropped 6 bases and J dropped 5; count of bases not matched to a gene: 12. In nucleotides, the CDR3 is TGTGCCAGCAGACCCCCGGGACTAGGGGGACACAATGAGCAGTTCTTC. Amino acids: CASRPPGLGGHNEQFF.

This clonotype was observed at least ten times. The V gene is TRBV11-3, the J gene TRBJ2-1; D is unresolved. The ends were cut back, 0 bases at V and 6 bases at J, with 12 bases in the middle. CDR3 length equals 15 residues. Germline V lookup: CDR1 SGHNT, CDR2 YENEEA. The CDR3 DNA sequence: TGTGCCAGCAGCTTAGAGGTCGCTAGAATCAATGAGCAGTTCTTC. Protein product: CASSLEVARINEQFF.

This clonotype was seen a few times. V and J are TRBV11-3 and TRBJ2-7; perhaps TRBD2 as D (6 bases). The germline V gene encodes CDR1 SGHNT and CDR2 YENEEA. The CDR3 runs to 14 residues. V lost 3 bases to trimming and J lost 6 bases, with 15 bases between them. The CDR3 protein is CASSFTGTAVEQYF. CDR3 sequence (DNA): TGTGCCAGCAGCTTTACCGGGACTGCCGTCGAGCAGTACTTC.

The chain recombines TRBV10-2 with TRBJ1-5; 9 bases are shared with TRBD1. Per germline, CDR1 WSHSY and CDR2 SAAADI. The CDR3 covers 16 residues. The V segment lost 3 bases and the J segment 4 bases; nucleotides outside the gene matches: 7. CDR3 nucleotides: TGCGCCAGCAGTGACGGACAGGGGTTGGGGAATCAGCCCCAGCATTTT. Protein sequence: CASSDGQGLGNQPQHF.